The present T cell receptor beta chain was sequenced within a study of T cells in localized non-small cell lung cancer. The repertoire was sequenced with immunoSEQ multiplex PCR; TCRdb's copy has only in-frame clones and lacks some. The sample includes roughly 5,200 clones, about 50% of them seen just once. This receptor was identified in a male donor at least 60 years old with stage I squamous cell lung carcinoma. The source material was lymph node tissue, sampled before any cancer treatment.

The CDR3 loop reads CASSIDRKGYTF. In nucleotides, the CDR3 is TGTGCCAGTAGTATAGACAGGAAGGGCTACACCTTC. The V gene is TRBV19, the J gene TRBJ1-2; D uncertain. CDR1 LNHDA and CDR2 SQIVND come from the germline V gene (reference sequence). V was shortened by 0 bases and J by 8 bases, with 7 bases between the two germline ends. The CDR3 consists of 12 residues.